The 11 T cell receptor beta chains given below trace back to one sample, sequenced in a study of Ad26.COV2.S vaccination and SARS-CoV-2 variants. Profiled with immunoSEQ multiplex PCR; TCRdb holds only in-frame clones, not every one. The data hold a few hundred thousand clones, with roughly 87% observed a single time. Treatment given: 19 received Ad26.COV2.S at low or high dose, single or two shots; 5 received placebo; per-sample allocation not given. The samples date from day 63 after the first vaccine or placebo injection. The specimen was peripheral blood, collected in a trial of Ad26.COV2.S vaccine versus placebo. All receptors derive from a person between 18 and 60 years old who received the Ad26.COV2.S COVID-19 vaccine or a placebo.

The chain carries TRBV6-5 and TRBJ1-3; D remains ambiguous. With 6 bases removed from V and 4 bases from J, the gap between germline ends came to 16 bases. Germline lookup yields CDR1 MNHEY and CDR2 SVGAGI. The CDR3 length is 15 residues. The CDR3 loop reads CASRPDIRTGNTIYF. Here the CDR3 DNA reads TGTGCCAGCAGACCCGACATCAGGACGGGAAACACCATATATTTT.

V usage is TRBV7-3 and J usage is TRBJ1-6, with D perhaps TRBD1 (5 bases). V shed 4 bases and J shed 10 bases, with 17 bases lying between them. The germline gives CDR1 SGHTA, CDR2 FQGTGA. CDR3 length: 15 residues. The CDR3, as DNA: TGTGCCAGCAGCTCCTACGGGGGGAAGGAGTCACCCCTCCACTTT. This sequence encodes CASSSYGGKESPLHF.

This chain uses TRBV10-3 with TRBJ2-2; no firm D call. Germline CDR1 and CDR2: ENHRY and SYGVKD. V lost 3 bases and J lost 4, with 0 bases in between. The CDR3 contains 11 residues. The DNA for the CDR3 is TGTGCCATCAGTGACACCGGGGAGCTGTTTTTT. It encodes CAISDTGELFF.

V usage is TRBV9 and J usage is TRBJ2-7; D remains ambiguous. Trimming left V 4 bases short and J 4 bases short, with 9 bases between. The length of the CDR3 is 12 residues. Germline values: CDR1 SGDLS, CDR2 YYNGEE. CDR3 protein: CASSMDGYEQYF. The DNA for the CDR3 is TGTGCCAGCAGCATGGACGGATACGAGCAGTACTTC. Based on the CDR3 plus reference TRBV9 and TRBJ2-7, the full variable domain is DSGVTQTPKHLITATGQRVTLRCSPRSGDLSVYWYQQSLDQGLQFLIQYYNGEERAKGNILERFSAQQFPDLHSELNLSSLELGDSALYFCASSMDGYEQYFGPGTRLTVT.

This chain connects TRBV5-1 to TRBJ1-2, with TRBD1 identical over 7 bases. The CDR3 consists of 15 residues. The V gene end was trimmed by 0 bases and the J gene end by 3 bases; junction bases not matched to a gene: 5. Germline loops: CDR1 SGHRS, CDR2 YFSETQ. The CDR3 here is CASSLEGGADYGYTF. The CDR3 DNA reads TGCGCCAGCAGCTTGGAAGGGGGCGCGGACTATGGCTACACCTTC.

The rearrangement uses TRBV30 and TRBJ1-2; D is undetermined. V was shortened by 0 bases and J by 5 bases, with 13 bases between the two germline ends. Looked up from germline, CDR1 is GTSNPN and CDR2 is SVGIG (reference sequence). The CDR3 contains 14 residues. The CDR3 is CAWSVPYIGYGYTF. The CDR3 DNA sequence: TGTGCCTGGAGTGTACCGTATATTGGATATGGCTACACCTTC.

The chain links TRBV11-1 to TRBJ2-2; 7 nucleotides agree with TRBD1. The germline V gene has CDR1 SGHAT and CDR2 FQDESV (reference sequence). The junction had 3 bases not matched to a gene; V was cut back by 4 bases and J by 1 base. There are 15 residues in the CDR3. The CDR3 DNA sequence: TGTGCCAGCAGCTGGGACAGCCTGAACACCGGGGAGCTGTTTTTT. It is translated as CASSWDSLNTGELFF.

The V gene is TRBV6-5, the J gene TRBJ1-6; D not resolved. Trimming pared 5 bases from V and 7 bases from J, leaving 12 bases between. The CDR3 is 14 amino acids. Germline assignment: CDR1 MNHEY and CDR2 SVGAGI. This CDR3 reads CASSPGERNSPLHF. As DNA, the CDR3 is TGTGCCAGCAGTCCCGGGGAGCGCAATTCACCCCTCCACTTT.

J is TRBJ1-5 and V is TRBV2; TRBD1 is a possible D gene (6 bases). Germline V gives CDR1 SNHLY, CDR2 FYNNEI. V lost 7 bases and J lost 7, with 17 bases in between. The length of the CDR3 is 14 residues. The CDR3 DNA reads TGTGCCAGCAAAGTCCCCGGGACACCCCAGCCCCAGCATTTT. Translation gives CASKVPGTPQPQHF.

V gene TRBV27 combines with J gene TRBJ2-7; possible D gene TRBD2, 6 bases. CDR1 is MNHEY and CDR2 is SMNVEV in the germline V gene (reference sequence). The germline V and J ends were trimmed by 2 bases and 4 bases, with 15 bases remaining between them. The CDR3 has 15 residues. CDR3 DNA: TGTGCCAGCAGTTTAGATAGGCTAGCGCTTTACGAGCAGTACTTC. Translation: CASSLDRLALYEQYF.

The rearrangement links TRBV1 to TRBJ2-6. TRBV1 is a recognized pseudogene. The CDR3 contains 19 residues. CDR3 nucleotides: TGCACCAGCAGCCAAGGGGTACCCGAGATGCCCTCTGGGGCCAACGTCCTGACTTTC. Translation: CTSSQGVPEMPSGANVLTF.